The source of this TCR beta chain is a study of shared T cell receptors in the human thymus (dated by TCRdb to the early 2020s). At the level of the whole study: The study examined how the human thymus generates shared, self-reactive T-cell receptor alpha chains.

For CDR1 and CDR2, the germline V gene (reference sequence) lists WNHNN and SYGVQD. V ends up 4 bases short and J 5 bases short, with an unmatched junction base count of 12. Inclusive of the bounding cysteine and phenylalanine, the CDR3 is 16 residues long. The sequence is cut down to CDR3 DNA, 48 bases in frame from base 1. Library prep was done by the immunoSEQ multiplex PCR assay. This is the immuneACCESS table as TCRdb keeps it, with only in-frame sequences that have V and J called. A part of the clones is gone; compared with another copy, unresolved V genes explain less than half, and the rest is unexplained. The sample table contains about 660,000 clones; only one count was recorded for approximately 87% of them. 0.0095% to 0.011% of the sample is held by the ten biggest clonotypes. With regard to this clone: What antigen it recognizes has not been identified. The sample holds no much larger clone one base away, and base qualities are not on file.

This sample also appeared in a second study, on human thymus T cells. As that second study puts it: The donors were immunologically healthy infants in Finland who had open corrective cardiac surgery for congenital heart defects. Thymus tissue was collected as surgical resects that were removed during corrective cardiac surgery. Usage of V and J gene segments appeared to be biased in both the thymic and the peripheral blood repertoires. According to the related research, thymic TCR repertoires were highly overlapping among unrelated individuals. The study characterized TCR alpha and beta repertoires from eight infant thymus samples and a few related peripheral blood samples. Donor ages ranging from about 6 to 244 days were recorded, and over 5 male and two female infants were included in the cohort. After being mechanically released from the tissue, thymocytes were kept at -70 degrees C in pellets of roughly 10-33 million cells. A QIAsymphony instrument was used to extract genomic DNA from the frozen cell pellets. The immunoSEQ multiplex PCR assay was used to amplify the TCRB and TCRAD loci from a standardized quantity of quality-controlled genomic DNA. The amplicons spanned the V(D)J region and were long enough to cover the CDR3 and allow V and J genes to be identified. Amplicon sequencing was performed on an Illumina platform through the commercial immunoSEQ service. Corrections for primer bias and sequencing errors followed previously described methods, while TCRAD and TCRB definitions were based on the IMGT database. immunoSEQ Analyzer 3.0 and VDJTools were used for repertoire analysis, which covered basic statistics, V/J segment usage, diversity estimates, rarefaction and pairwise overlap. Diversity was estimated using the Chao1, ChaoE, Efron-Thisted, Shannon and inverse Simpson indices, and was also estimated on datasets down-sampled to the size of the smallest sample. For repertoire overlap, CDR3 nucleotide sequence, V gene and J gene had to match strictly, and clustering was done by Jaccard-based multidimensional scaling. On average, thymus samples gave about 810,000 unique TCRB clonotypes, whereas blood samples gave roughly 84,000.

This sequence uses TRBV10-1 and TRBJ2-7, with TRBD2 matching 9 junction bases. The sample comprised thymocytes. The sequence derives from a boy under three years old with a congenital heart defect. Donor details come from another sample of the same person, matched by shared clones. The nucleotides are TGCGCCAGCAGTGCCGCCCCCAGGACTAGCGAGAACGAGCAGTACTTC. This encodes CASSAAPRTSENEQYF.